The source of this T cell receptor (beta chain) is a study of cytomegalovirus exposure and HLA in healthy donors. Study findings and constraints: Analyses of presence and absence presupposed an approximately uniform sequencing depth across donors. In most subjects, TCR beta sequences reportedly gave accurate predictions of HLA-A and HLA-B alleles.

About this clone: Its antigen is undetermined.

The primer mix had 60 Vbeta and 13 Jbeta primers. Sequenced by immunoSEQ multiplex PCR; TCRdb stores in-frame clones only, minus some. This table lists about 200,000 clones. Germline V gene sequence: CDR1 SEHNR, CDR2 FQNEAQ (reference sequence). The CDR3 is 17 amino acids. Trimming stripped 1 base from V and 4 bases from J, with 19 bases between. This TCR derives from a girl aged 2-10 years in good health and CMV-seropositive. Source material: PBMCs. The genes are TRBV7-9 and TRBJ2-5; a weak D match, TRBD1 (6 bases). CDR3 DNA: TGTGCCAGCAGCTTAGTGGGTGCAGGGGCAAGTAGAGAGACCCAGTACTTC. It is translated as CASSLVGAGASRETQYF.